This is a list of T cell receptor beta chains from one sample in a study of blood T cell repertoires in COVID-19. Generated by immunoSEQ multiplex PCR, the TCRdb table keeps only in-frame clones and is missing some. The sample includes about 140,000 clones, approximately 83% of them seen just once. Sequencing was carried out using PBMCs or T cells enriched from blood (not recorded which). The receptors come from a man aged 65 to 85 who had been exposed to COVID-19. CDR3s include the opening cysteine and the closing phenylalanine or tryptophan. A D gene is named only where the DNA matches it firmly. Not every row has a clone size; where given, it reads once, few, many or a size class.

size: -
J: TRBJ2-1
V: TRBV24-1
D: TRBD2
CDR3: CATSGGLGLAGQKNEQFF
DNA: TGTGCCACCAGTGGTGGGCTAGGACTAGCGGGACAGAAGAATGAGCAGTTCTTC

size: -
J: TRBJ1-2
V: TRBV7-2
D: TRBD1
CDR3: CASSLPGQGAIGYTF
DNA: TGTGCCAGCAGCTTGCCGGGACAGGGGGCGATTGGCTACACCTTC

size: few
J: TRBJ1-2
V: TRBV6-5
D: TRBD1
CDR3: CAAQTGGYGYTF
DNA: TGTGCCGCCCAGACAGGGGGCTATGGCTACACCTTC

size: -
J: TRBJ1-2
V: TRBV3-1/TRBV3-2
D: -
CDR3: CASSQPRGSGTDYGYTF
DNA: TGTGCCAGCAGCCAACCCAGGGGATCGGGGACGGACTATGGCTACACCTTC

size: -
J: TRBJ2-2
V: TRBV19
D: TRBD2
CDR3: CASSIGWSGRKITGELFF
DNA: TGTGCCAGTAGTATCGGCTGGAGCGGGAGAAAGATCACCGGGGAGCTGTTTTTT

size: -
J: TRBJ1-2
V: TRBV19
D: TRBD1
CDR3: CASSPGTEVYGYTF
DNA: TGTGCCAGTAGTCCGGGGACAGAGGTCTATGGCTACACCTTC

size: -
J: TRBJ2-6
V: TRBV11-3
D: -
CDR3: CASSLGSPLSSGANVLTF
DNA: TGTGCCAGCAGCTTAGGGTCGCCTCTGAGCTCTGGGGCCAACGTCCTGACTTTC

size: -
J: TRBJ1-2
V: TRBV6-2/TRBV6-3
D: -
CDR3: CASSRPFEGDLYYGYTF
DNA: TGTGCCAGCAGTCGCCCCTTCGAGGGCGACCTCTACTATGGCTACACCTTC

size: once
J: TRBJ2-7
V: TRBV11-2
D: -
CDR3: CASSPRVGAIYEQYF
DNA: TGTGCCAGCAGCCCACGTGTTGGGGCGATATACGAGCAGTACTTC

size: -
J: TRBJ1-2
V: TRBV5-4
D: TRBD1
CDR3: CASSVSGTAYGYTF
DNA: TGTGCCAGCAGCGTATCCGGGACAGCCTATGGCTACACCTTC

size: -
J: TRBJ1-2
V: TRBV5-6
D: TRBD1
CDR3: CASSRRTGGYGYTF
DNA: TGTGCCAGCAGCAGACGGACAGGGGGATATGGCTACACCTTC

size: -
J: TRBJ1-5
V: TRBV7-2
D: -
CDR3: CASSHRGNQPQHF
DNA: TGTGCCAGCAGCCACCGGGGCAATCAGCCCCAGCATTTT

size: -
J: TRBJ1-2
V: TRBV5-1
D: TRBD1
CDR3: CASSLSGTGDPYGYTF
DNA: TGCGCCAGCAGCTTATCCGGGACAGGGGATCCATATGGCTACACCTTC

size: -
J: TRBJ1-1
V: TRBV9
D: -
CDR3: CASSEHLGATEAFF
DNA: TGTGCCAGCAGCGAACACCTAGGTGCGACTGAAGCTTTCTTT

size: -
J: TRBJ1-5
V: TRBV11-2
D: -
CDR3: CASSSRHNQPQHF
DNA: TGTGCCAGCAGCTCGCGACACAATCAGCCCCAGCATTTT

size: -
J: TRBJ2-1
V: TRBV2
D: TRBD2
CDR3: CASSDVLAGFYNEQFF
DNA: TGTGCCAGCAGTGATGTACTAGCGGGATTCTACAATGAGCAGTTCTTC

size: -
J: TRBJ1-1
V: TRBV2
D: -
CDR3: CASSEVLRGTEAFF
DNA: TGTGCCAGCAGTGAGGTCTTAAGGGGCACTGAAGCTTTCTTT

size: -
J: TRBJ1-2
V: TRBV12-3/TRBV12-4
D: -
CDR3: CASSFSDRAGYTF
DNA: TGTGCCAGCAGTTTTTCGGACAGAGCTGGCTACACCTTC

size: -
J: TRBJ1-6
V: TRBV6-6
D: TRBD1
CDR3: CASRHPGQGGSPLHF
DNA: TGTGCCAGCAGGCACCCGGGACAGGGTGGCTCACCCCTCCACTTT

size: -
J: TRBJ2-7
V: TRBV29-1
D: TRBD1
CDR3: CSVRRTGYYEQYF
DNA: TGCAGCGTGAGAAGGACAGGGTACTACGAGCAGTACTTC

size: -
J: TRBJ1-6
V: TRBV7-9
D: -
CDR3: CASSRHGLSYNSPLHF
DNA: TGTGCCAGCAGCAGACATGGGCTCTCTTATAATTCACCCCTCCACTTT

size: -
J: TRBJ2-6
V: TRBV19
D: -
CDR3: CASTVGGQAGANVLTF
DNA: TGTGCCAGTACCGTAGGTGGACAAGCTGGGGCCAACGTCCTGACTTTC

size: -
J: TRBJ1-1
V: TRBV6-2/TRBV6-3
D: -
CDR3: CASSYSSRGAFF
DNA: TGTGCCAGCAGTTACTCCAGCAGGGGAGCTTTCTTT

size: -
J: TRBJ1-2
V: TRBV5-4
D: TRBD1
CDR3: CASSDTIDRGYHYGYTF
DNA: TGTGCCAGCAGCGATACGATCGACAGGGGTTACCACTATGGCTACACCTTC

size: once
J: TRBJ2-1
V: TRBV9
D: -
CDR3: CASSVDSGLNEQFF
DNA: TGTGCCAGCAGCGTAGACTCAGGCCTGAATGAGCAGTTCTTC

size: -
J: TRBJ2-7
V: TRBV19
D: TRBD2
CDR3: CASSGTSGYGEQYF
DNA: TGTGCCAGTAGTGGGACTAGCGGCTACGGGGAGCAGTACTTC

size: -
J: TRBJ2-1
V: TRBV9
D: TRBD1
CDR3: CASSTRSGQGVEQFF
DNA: TGTGCCAGCAGCACCCGTTCGGGACAGGGGGTTGAGCAGTTCTTC

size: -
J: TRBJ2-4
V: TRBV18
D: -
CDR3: CASSPEGPLNIQYF
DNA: TGTGCCAGCTCACCAGAGGGTCCCCTAAACATTCAGTACTTC

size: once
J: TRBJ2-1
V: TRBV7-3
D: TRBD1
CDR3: CASSLIGTVPNEQFF
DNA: TGTGCCAGCAGCCTAATTGGGACAGTCCCCAATGAGCAGTTCTTC

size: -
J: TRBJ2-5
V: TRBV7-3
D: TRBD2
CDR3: CASSLLPGRGRGQETQYF
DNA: TGTGCCAGCAGCTTACTGCCTGGGAGGGGTCGAGGCCAAGAGACCCAGTACTTC

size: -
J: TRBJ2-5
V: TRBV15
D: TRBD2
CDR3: CATSRVLAGAQETQYF
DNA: TGTGCCACCAGCAGAGTACTAGCGGGGGCCCAAGAGACCCAGTACTTC

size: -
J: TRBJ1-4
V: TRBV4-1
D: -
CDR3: CASSQADRATNEKLFF
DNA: TGCGCCAGCAGCCAGGCTGACAGAGCAACTAATGAAAAACTGTTTTTT

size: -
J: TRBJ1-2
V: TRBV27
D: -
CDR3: CASSPTAENPSYGYTF
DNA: TGTGCCAGCAGCCCAACCGCAGAAAATCCCAGCTATGGCTACACCTTC

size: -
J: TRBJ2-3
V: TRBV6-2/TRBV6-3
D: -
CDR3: CASSYGDLNTDTQYF
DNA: TGTGCCAGCAGTTACGGGGACTTAAACACAGATACGCAGTATTTT

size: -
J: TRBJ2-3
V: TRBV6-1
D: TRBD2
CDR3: CASRTSGRRTDTQYF
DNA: TGTGCCAGCAGGACTAGCGGGAGGCGTACAGATACGCAGTATTTT

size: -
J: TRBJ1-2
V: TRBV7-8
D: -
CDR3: CASSSGGRGGYTF
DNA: TGTGCCAGCAGCTCCGGGGGGCGGGGAGGCTACACCTTC

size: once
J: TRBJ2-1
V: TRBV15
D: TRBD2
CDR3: CATSRDRGGSYNEQFF
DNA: TGTGCCACCAGCAGAGACCGCGGGGGCTCCTACAATGAGCAGTTCTTC

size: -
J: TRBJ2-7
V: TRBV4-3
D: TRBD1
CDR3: CASSQEPPPGTGSYEQYF
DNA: TGCGCCAGCAGCCAAGAACCTCCGCCCGGGACAGGGAGCTACGAGCAGTACTTC

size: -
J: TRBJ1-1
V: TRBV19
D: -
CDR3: CASSISGGLNTEAFF
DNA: TGTGCCAGTAGTATTTCCGGGGGTCTGAACACTGAAGCTTTCTTT

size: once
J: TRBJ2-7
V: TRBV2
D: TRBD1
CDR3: CASQRLGQGDEQYF
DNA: TGTGCCAGCCAACGTCTGGGACAGGGGGACGAGCAGTACTTC

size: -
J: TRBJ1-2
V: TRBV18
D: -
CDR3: CASSPPRTESVGYGYTF
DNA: TGTGCCAGCTCACCACCGAGGACAGAGTCCGTGGGCTATGGCTACACCTTC

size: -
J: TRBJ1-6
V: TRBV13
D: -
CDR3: CASSLGGEDYNSPLHF
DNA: TGTGCCAGCAGCCTGGGAGGCGAGGACTATAATTCACCCCTCCACTTT

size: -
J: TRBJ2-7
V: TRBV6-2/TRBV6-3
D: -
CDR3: CASSRLDEQYF
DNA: TGTGCCAGCAGTCGTCTCGACGAGCAGTACTTC

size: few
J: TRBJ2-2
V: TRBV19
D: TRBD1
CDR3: CASGTGPNTGELFF
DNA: TGTGCCAGTGGGACAGGACCGAACACCGGGGAGCTGTTTTTT

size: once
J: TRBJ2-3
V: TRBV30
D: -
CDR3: CAWSVQGGTDTQYF
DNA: TGTGCCTGGAGTGTACAGGGTGGGACAGATACGCAGTATTTT

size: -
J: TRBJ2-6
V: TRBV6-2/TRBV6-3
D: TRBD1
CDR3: CASSRQGLPGANVLTF
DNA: TGTGCCAGCAGTAGACAGGGGCTACCTGGGGCCAACGTCCTGACTTTC

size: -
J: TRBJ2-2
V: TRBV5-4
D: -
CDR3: CASSPDRPNTGELFF
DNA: TGTGCCAGCAGTCCGGACAGACCGAACACCGGGGAGCTGTTTTTT

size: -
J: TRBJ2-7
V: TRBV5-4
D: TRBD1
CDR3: CASSHKGQGIHEQYF
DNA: TGTGCCAGCAGCCATAAGGGACAGGGGATCCACGAGCAGTACTTC

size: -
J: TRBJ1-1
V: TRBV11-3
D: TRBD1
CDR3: CASSLTAGGDTEAFF
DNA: TGTGCCAGCAGCTTAACCGCAGGGGGAGACACTGAAGCTTTCTTT

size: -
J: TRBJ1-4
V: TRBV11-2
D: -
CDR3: CASSSAWEEKLFF
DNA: TGTGCCAGCAGCTCAGCGTGGGAGGAAAAACTGTTTTTT

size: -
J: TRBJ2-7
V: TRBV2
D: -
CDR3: CASSAGLSWEQYF
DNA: TGTGCCAGCAGCGCGGGACTCTCGTGGGAGCAGTACTTC

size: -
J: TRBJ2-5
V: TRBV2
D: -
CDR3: CASSEPEAEETQYF
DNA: TGTGCCAGCAGTGAACCAGAAGCGGAAGAGACCCAGTACTTC

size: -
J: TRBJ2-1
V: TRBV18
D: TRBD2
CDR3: CASSPPGTSGHNEQFF
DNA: TGTGCCAGCTCACCACCCGGGACTAGCGGACACAATGAGCAGTTCTTC

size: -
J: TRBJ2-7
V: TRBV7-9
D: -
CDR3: CASSVRQGGKYEQYF
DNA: TGTGCCAGCAGCGTTCGGCAGGGAGGAAAGTACGAGCAGTACTTC

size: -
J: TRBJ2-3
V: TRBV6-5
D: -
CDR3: CASSLPGADTQYF
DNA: TGTGCCAGCAGCCTGCCGGGGGCAGATACGCAGTATTTT

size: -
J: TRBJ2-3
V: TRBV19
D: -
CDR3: CASLDRLSTDTQYF
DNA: TGTGCCAGTCTGGATCGACTTAGCACAGATACGCAGTATTTT

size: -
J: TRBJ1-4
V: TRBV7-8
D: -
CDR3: CASSLDRAAGQLFF
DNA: TGTGCCAGCAGCTTAGACAGGGCCGCTGGGCAACTGTTTTTT